Listed below are T cell receptor beta chains from one sample, sequenced in a study of T cells expressing NK-cell markers. Reanalyzing the 5' RACE reads, TCRdb keeps one entry per CDR3 protein, without DNA. The listing contains tens of thousands of distinct CDR3 sequences. The material sequenced was blood T cells: a sorted CD56 or NKG2C T cell subset, CD4+ or CD8+ T cells, or bulk PBMC T cells (not recorded which). The receptors originated from a woman between 18 and 70 years old in good health. Both conserved end residues are part of each CDR3.

j_call	v_call	cdr3_aa
TRBJ2-3	TRBV27	CASSSLMVAGPTDTQYF
TRBJ2-3	TRBV4-2	CASSHPDGEADTQYF
TRBJ2-2	TRBV6-4	CASSESESTGELFF
TRBJ2-5	TRBV5-1	CASSLVERESRSETQYF
TRBJ1-1	TRBV5-1	CASKTGNTEAFF
TRBJ2-1	TRBV5-6	CASSFHPPVDTEDEQFF
TRBJ2-1	TRBV12-3/TRBV12-4	CASSPGTGSIRGNEQFF
TRBJ2-3	TRBV2	CASSEGLGIATDTQYF
TRBJ2-2	TRBV24-1	CATSDRRGSNTGELFF
TRBJ2-5	TRBV5-1	CASSWGGAQYF
TRBJ2-3	TRBV5-1	CASAGGFDYRDTQYF
TRBJ2-1	TRBV27	CASSFWTSGTGQQFF
TRBJ2-3	TRBV10-3	CAISAVNSSTDTQYF
TRBJ2-4	TRBV2	CASSERHSSAYIQYF
TRBJ2-3	TRBV5-1	CASSWGPGGDDSTDTQYF
TRBJ1-5	TRBV21-1	CASSKLVRDRGILRNQPQHF
TRBJ2-7	TRBV4-1	CASSLRTSYEQYF
TRBJ1-2	TRBV7-9	CASSLAQLVTSGYTF
TRBJ1-6	TRBV5-5	CASSSFGPSYNSPLHF
TRBJ1-5	TRBV5-1	CASSFWTGQNQPQHF
TRBJ2-7	TRBV4-1	CASSHATGSGYEQYF
TRBJ2-1	TRBV11-1	CASSLRAGGTYNEQFF
TRBJ2-7	TRBV7-8	CASSFGRGRDEQYF
TRBJ2-1	TRBV7-9	CASLEGPDNEQFF
TRBJ2-1	TRBV6-1	CASSEGSGDPHEQFF
TRBJ2-1	TRBV18	CASSALAGVSYNEQFF